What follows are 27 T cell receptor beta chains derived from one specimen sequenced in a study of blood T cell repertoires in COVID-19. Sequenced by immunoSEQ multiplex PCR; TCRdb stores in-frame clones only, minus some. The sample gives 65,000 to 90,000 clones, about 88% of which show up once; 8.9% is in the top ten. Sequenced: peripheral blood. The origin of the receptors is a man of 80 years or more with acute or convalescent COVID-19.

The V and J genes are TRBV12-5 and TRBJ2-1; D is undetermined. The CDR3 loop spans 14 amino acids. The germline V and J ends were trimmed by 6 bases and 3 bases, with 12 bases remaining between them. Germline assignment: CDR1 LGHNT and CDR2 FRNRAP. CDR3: CASGGSPNYNEQFF. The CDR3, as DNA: TGTGCTAGTGGCGGTAGTCCCAACTACAATGAGCAGTTCTTC.

The CDR3, as DNA: TGCGCCAGCAGCCCCAACCCGGGACAGGGAATTGAAGCTTTCTTT. Translation: CASSPNPGQGIEAFF. The genes are TRBV5-1 and TRBJ1-1, with TRBD1 matching 9 bases. This CDR3 has 15 residues. Germline V gene sequence: CDR1 SGHRS, CDR2 YFSETQ. V shed 4 bases and J 7 bases; nucleotides not matched to a gene: 11.

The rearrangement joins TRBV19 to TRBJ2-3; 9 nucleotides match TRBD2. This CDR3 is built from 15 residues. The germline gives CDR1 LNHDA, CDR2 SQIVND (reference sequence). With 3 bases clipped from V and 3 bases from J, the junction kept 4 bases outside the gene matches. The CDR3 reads CASSMASGATDTQYF. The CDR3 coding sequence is TGTGCCAGTAGTATGGCTAGCGGGGCAACAGATACGCAGTATTTT.

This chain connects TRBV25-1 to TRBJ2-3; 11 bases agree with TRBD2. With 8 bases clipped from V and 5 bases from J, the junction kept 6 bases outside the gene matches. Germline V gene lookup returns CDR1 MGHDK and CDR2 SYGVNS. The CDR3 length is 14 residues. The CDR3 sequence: CASCGTSGGDTQYF. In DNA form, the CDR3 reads TGTGCCAGCTGCGGGACTAGCGGAGGAGATACGCAGTATTTT.

The CDR3 region is CSVGRGGDGYTF. CDR3 DNA: TGCAGCGTTGGCCGCGGGGGGGACGGCTACACCTTC. The chain employs TRBV29-1 and TRBJ1-2, with D possibly being TRBD1 (5 bases). Per germline, CDR1 SQVTM and CDR2 ANQGSEA. The CDR3 loop spans 12 amino acids. Trimming took 4 bases from V and 8 from J, leaving 14 bases between them. Drawing the rest from reference TRBV29-1 and TRBJ1-2, the complete variable domain is SAVISQKPSRDICQRGTSLTIQCQVDSQVTMMFWYRQQPGQSLTLIATANQGSEATYESGFVIDKFPISRPNLTFSTLTVSNMSPEDSSIYLCSVGRGGDGYTFGSGTRLTVV.

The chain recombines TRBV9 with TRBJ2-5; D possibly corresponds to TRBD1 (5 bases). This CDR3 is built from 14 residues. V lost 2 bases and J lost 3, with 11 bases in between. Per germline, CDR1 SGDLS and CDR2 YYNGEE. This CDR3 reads CASSVQGMKETQYF. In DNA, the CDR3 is TGTGCCAGCAGCGTGCAGGGAATGAAAGAGACCCAGTACTTC. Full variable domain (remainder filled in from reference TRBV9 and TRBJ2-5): DSGVTQTPKHLITATGQRVTLRCSPRSGDLSVYWYQQSLDQGLQFLIQYYNGEERAKGNILERFSAQQFPDLHSELNLSSLELGDSALYFCASSVQGMKETQYFGPGTRLLVL.

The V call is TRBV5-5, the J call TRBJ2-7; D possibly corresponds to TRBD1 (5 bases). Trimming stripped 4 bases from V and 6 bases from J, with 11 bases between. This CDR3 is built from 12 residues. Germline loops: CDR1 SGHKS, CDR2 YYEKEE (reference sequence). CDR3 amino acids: CASSPSGREQYF. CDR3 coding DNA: TGTGCCAGCAGCCCCTCAGGGCGCGAGCAGTACTTC.

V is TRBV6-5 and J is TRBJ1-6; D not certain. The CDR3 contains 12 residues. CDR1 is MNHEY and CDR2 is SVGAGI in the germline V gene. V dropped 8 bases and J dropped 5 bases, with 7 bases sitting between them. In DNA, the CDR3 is TGTGCCAGCGGAGGGAATAATTCACCCCTCCACTTT. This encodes CASGGNNSPLHF.

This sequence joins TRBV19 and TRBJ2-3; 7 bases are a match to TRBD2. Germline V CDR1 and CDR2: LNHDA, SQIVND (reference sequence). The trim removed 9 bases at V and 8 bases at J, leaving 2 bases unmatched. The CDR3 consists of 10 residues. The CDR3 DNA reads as TGTGCCAGCCGGGGGGTTACGCAGTATTTT. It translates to CASRGVTQYF.

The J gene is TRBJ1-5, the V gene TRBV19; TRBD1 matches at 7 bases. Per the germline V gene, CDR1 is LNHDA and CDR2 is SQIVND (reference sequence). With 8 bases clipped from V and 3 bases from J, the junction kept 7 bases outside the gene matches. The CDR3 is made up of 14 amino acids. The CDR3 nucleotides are TGTGCCAGTGGGGGACAGACCAACAATCAGCCCCAGCATTTT. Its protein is CASGGQTNNQPQHF.

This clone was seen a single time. CDR3 sequence: CASSEVIPGQGAGGEQFF. CDR3 nucleotide sequence: TGTGCCAGCAGTGAAGTAATACCGGGACAGGGGGCCGGGGGTGAGCAGTTCTTC. The rearrangement uses TRBV6-1 and TRBJ2-1; TRBD1 matches at 12 bases. The trim removed 1 base at V and 9 bases at J, leaving 13 bases unmatched. The CDR3 runs 18 residues. Looked up from germline, CDR1 is MNHNS and CDR2 is SASEGT.

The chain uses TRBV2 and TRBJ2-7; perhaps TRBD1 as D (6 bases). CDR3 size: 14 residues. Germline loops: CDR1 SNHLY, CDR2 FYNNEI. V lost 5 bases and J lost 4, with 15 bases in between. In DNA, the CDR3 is TGTGCCAGCAGTCGGGGACAACCTCCTTACGAGCAGTACTTC. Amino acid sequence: CASSRGQPPYEQYF.

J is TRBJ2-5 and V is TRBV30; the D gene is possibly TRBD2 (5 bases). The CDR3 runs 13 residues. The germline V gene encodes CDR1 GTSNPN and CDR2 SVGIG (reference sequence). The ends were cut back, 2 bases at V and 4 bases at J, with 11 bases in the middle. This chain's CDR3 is CAWSIRGRETQYF. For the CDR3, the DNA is TGTGCCTGGAGTATACGAGGGCGAGAGACCCAGTACTTC.

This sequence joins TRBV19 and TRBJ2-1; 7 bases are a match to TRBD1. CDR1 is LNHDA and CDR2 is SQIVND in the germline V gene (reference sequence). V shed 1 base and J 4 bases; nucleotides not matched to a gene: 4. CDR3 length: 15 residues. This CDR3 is CASSIARTGYNEQFF. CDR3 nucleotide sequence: TGTGCCAGTAGTATAGCCAGGACAGGATACAATGAGCAGTTCTTC.

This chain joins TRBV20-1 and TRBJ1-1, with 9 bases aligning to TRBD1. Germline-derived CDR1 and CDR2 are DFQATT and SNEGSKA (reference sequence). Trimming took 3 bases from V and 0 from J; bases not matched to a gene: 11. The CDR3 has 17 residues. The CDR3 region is CSASGLGTGNMNTEAFF. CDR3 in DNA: TGCAGTGCTAGTGGTCTGGGGACAGGGAACATGAACACTGAAGCTTTCTTT.

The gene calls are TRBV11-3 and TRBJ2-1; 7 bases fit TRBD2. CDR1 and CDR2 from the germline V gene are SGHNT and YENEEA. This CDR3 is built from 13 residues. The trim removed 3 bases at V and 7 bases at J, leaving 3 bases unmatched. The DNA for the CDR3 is TGTGCCAGCAGCTTGACTAGCAGGAATGAGCAGTTCTTC. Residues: CASSLTSRNEQFF.

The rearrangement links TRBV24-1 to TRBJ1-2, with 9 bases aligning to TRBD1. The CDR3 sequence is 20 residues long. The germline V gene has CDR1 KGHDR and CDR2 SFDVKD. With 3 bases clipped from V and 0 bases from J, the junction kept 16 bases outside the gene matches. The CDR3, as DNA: TGTGCCACCAGTGATCAAAGGGACAGGGCCGAGTATCTAGCTAACTATGGCTACACCTTC. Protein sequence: CATSDQRDRAEYLANYGYTF.

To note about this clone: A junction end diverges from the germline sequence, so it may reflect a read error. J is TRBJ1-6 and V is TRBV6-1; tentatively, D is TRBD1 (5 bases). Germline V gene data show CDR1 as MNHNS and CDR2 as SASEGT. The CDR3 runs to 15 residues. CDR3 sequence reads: CASSEQGIYDSPLHF. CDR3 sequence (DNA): TGTGCCAGCAGTGAACAGGGTATCTATGATTCACCCCTCCACTTT.

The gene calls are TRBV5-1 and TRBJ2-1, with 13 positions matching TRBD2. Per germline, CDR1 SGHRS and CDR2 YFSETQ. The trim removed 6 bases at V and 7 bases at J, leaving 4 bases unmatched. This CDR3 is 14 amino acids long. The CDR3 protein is CASKPGLAGNEQFF. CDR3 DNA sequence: TGCGCCAGCAAACCGGGACTAGCGGGGAATGAGCAGTTCTTC.

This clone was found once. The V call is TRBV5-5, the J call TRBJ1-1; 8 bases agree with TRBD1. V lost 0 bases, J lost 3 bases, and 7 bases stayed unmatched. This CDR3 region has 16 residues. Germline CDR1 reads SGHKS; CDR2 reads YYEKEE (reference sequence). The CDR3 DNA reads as TGTGCCAGCAGCTTGGGGACAGGGATGGGGGACACTGAAGCTTTCTTT. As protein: CASSLGTGMGDTEAFF.

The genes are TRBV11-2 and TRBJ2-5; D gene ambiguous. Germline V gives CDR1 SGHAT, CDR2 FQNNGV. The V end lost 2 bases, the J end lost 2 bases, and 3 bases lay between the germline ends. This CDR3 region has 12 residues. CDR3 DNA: TGTGCCAGCAGCTTACAACAAGAGACCCAGTACTTC. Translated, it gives CASSLQQETQYF.

CDR3 amino acids: CASSLRRRGNYEQYF. CDR3 in DNA: TGTGCCAGCAGCTTAAGGCGGAGGGGAAACTACGAGCAGTACTTC. The rearrangement links TRBV13 to TRBJ2-7, with a tentative D call TRBD2 (6 bases). The germline V and J ends were trimmed by 2 bases and 3 bases, with 14 bases remaining between them. The germline CDR1 and CDR2 sequences are PRHDT and FYEKMQ (reference sequence). The CDR3 consists of 15 residues.

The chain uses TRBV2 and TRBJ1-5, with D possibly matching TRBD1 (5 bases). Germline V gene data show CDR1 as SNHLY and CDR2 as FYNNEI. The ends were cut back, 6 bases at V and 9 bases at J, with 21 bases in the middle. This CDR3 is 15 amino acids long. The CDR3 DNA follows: TGTGCCAGCAGCCCCTTCCCCCAGGGCAACCGGCCCCAGCATTTT. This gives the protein CASSPFPQGNRPQHF.

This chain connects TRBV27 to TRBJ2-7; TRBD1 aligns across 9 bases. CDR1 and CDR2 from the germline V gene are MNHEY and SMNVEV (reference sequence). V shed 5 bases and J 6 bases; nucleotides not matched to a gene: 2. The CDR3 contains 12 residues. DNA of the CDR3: TGTGCCAGCAGTGGACAGGGGCTCGAGCAGTACTTC. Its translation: CASSGQGLEQYF.

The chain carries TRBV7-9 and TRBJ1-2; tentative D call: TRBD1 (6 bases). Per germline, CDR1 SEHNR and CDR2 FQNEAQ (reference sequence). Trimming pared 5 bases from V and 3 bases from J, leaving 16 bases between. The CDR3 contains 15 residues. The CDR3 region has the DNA TGTGCCAGCAGCACATCCCGACAGGTGTACTATGGCTACACCTTC. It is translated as CASSTSRQVYYGYTF.

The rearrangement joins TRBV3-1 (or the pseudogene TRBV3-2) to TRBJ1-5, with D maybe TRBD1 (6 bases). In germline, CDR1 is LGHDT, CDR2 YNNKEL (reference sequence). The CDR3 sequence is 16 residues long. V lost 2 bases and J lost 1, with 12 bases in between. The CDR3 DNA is TGTGCCAGCAGCCAAAGCGGGGGCGGGAGCAATCAGCCCCAGCATTTT. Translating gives CASSQSGGGSNQPQHF.

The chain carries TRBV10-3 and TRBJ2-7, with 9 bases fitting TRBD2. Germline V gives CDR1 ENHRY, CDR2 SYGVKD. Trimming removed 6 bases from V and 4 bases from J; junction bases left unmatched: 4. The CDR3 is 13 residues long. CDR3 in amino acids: CAISEREVYEQYF. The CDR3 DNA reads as TGTGCCATCAGCGAGCGGGAGGTATACGAGCAGTACTTC.